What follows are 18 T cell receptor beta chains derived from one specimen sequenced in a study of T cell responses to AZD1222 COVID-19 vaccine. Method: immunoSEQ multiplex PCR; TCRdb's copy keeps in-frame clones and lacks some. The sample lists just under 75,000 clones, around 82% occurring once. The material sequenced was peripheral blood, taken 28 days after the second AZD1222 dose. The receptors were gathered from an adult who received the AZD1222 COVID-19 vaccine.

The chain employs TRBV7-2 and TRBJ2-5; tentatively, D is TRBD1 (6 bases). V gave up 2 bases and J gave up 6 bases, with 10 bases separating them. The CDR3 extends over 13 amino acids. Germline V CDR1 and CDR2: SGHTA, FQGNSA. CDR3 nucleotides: TGTGCCAGCAGCTTATACAGGGAGAAGACCCAGTACTTC. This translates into CASSLYREKTQYF.

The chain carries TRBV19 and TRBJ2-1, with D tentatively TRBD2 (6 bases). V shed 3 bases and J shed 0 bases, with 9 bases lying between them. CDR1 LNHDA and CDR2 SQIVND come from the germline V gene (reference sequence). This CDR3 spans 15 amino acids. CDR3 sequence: CASSIPGSSYNEQFF. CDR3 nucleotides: TGTGCCAGTAGTATCCCCGGGAGCTCCTACAATGAGCAGTTCTTC.

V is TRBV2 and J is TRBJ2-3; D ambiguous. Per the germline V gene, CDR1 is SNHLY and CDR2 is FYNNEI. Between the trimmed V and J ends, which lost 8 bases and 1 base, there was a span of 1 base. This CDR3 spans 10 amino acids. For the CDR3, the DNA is TGTGCCAGCTGCACAGATACGCAGTATTTT. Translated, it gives CASCTDTQYF.

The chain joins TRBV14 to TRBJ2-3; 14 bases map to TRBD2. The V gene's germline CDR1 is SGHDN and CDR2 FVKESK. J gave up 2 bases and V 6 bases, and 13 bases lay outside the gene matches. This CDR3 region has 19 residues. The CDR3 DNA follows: TGTGCCAGCAGTCCGGGACTAGCGGGAGTATTCTGGAACACAGATACGCAGTATTTT. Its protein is CASSPGLAGVFWNTDTQYF.

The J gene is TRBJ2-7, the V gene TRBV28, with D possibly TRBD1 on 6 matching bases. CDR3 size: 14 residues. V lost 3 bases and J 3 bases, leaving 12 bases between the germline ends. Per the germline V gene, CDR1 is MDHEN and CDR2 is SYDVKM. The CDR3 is CASSLQDSFYEQYF. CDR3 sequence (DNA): TGTGCCAGCAGTTTGCAGGACAGCTTCTACGAGCAGTACTTC.

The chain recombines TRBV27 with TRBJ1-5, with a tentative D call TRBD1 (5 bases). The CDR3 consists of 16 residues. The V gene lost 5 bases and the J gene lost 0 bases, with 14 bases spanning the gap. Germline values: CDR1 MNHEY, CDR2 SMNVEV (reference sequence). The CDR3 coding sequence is TGTGCCAGCAGTCCAATCGACAGTTATAGCAATCAGCCCCAGCATTTT. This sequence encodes CASSPIDSYSNQPQHF.

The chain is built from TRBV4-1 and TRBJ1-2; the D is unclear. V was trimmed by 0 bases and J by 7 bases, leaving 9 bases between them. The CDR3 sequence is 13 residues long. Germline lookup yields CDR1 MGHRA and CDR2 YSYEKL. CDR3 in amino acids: CASSQDGYGGYTF. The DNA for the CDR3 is TGCGCCAGCAGCCAAGATGGGTACGGTGGCTACACCTTC.

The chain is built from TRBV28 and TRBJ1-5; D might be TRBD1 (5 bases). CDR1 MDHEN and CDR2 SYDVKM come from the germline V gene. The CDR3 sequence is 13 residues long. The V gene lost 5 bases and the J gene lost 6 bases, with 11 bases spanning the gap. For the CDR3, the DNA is TGTGCCAGCAGTGCGAACAGGTTTCAGCCCCAGCATTTT. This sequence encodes CASSANRFQPQHF. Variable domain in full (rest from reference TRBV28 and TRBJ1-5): DVKVTQSSRYLVKRTGEKVFLECVQDMDHENMFWYRQDPGLGLRLIYFSYDVKMKEKGDIPEGYSVSREKKERFSLILESASTNQTSMYLCASSANRFQPQHFGDGTRLSIL.

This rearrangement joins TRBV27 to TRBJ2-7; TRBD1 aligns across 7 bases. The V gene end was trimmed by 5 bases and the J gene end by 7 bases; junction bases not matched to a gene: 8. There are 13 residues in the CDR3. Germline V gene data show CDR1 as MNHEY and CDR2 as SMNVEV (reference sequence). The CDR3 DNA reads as TGTGCCAGCAGTGCCCAACAGGGGACGGAGCAGTACTTC. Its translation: CASSAQQGTEQYF.

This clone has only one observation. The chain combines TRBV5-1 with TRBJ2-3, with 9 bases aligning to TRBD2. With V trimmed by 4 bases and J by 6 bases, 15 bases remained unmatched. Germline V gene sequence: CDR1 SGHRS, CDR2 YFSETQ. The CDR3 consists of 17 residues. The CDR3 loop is CASSAPRLAGPRDTQYF. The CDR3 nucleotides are TGCGCCAGCAGCGCCCCGCGGCTAGCGGGACCTCGGGATACGCAGTATTTT. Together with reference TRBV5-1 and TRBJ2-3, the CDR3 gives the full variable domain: KAGVTQTPRYLIKTRGQQVTLSCSPISGHRSVSWYQQTPGQGLQFLFEYFSETQRNKGNFPGRFSGRQFSNSRSEMNVSTLELGDSALYLCASSAPRLAGPRDTQYFGPGTRLTVL.

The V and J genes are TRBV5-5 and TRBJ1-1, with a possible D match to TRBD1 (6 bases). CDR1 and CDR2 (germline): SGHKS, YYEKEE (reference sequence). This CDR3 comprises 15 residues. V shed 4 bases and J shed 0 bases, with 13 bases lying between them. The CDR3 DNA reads TGTGCCAGCAGCCCGGGGGCAGGATTGAACACTGAAGCTTTCTTT. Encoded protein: CASSPGAGLNTEAFF.

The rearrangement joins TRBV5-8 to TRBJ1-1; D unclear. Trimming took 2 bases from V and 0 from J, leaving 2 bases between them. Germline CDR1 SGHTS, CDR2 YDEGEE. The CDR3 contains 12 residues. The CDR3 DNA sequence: TGTGCCAGCAGCTTTATGAACACTGAAGCTTTCTTT. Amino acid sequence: CASSFMNTEAFF.

This CDR3 is CASSRDSYNEQFF. The CDR3 coding sequence is TGTGCCAGCAGCCGGGACAGCTACAATGAGCAGTTCTTC. The chain has TRBV7-7 and TRBJ2-1, with 7 bases identical to TRBD1. The CDR3 consists of 13 residues. Trimming cost V 5 bases and J 3 bases; bases outside gene matches: 1. CDR1 SSHAT and CDR2 FNYEAQ come from the germline V gene (reference sequence).

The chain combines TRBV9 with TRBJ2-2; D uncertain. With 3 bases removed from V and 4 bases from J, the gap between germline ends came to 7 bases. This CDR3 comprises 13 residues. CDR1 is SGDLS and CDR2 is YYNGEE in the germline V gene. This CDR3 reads CASSGPGTGELFF. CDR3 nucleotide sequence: TGTGCCAGCAGCGGCCCAGGCACCGGGGAGCTGTTTTTT.

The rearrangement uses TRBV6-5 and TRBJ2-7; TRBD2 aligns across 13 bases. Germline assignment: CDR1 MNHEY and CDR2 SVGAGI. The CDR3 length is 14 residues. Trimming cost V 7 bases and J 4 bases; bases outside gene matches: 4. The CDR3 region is CASTRLAGGYEQYF. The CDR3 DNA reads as TGTGCCAGCACCCGACTAGCGGGGGGATACGAGCAGTACTTC.

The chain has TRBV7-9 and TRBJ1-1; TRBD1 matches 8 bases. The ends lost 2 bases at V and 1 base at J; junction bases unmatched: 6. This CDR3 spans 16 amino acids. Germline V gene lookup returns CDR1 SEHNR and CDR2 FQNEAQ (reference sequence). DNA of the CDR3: TGTGCCAGCAGCTTATCGCAGGGGGCGTCGAACACTGAAGCTTTCTTT. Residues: CASSLSQGASNTEAFF. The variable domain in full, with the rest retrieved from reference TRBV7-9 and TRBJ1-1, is DTGVSQNPRHKITKRGQNVTFRCDPISEHNRLYWYRQTLGQGPEFLTYFQNEAQLEKSRLLSDRFSAERPKGSFSTLEIQRTEQGDSAMYLCASSLSQGASNTEAFFGQGTRLTVV.

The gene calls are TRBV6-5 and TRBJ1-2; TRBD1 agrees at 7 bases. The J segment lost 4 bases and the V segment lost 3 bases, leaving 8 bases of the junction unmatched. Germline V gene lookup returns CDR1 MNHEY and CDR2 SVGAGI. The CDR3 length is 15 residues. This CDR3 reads CASSYQRQGTYGYTF. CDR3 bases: TGTGCCAGCAGTTATCAGCGACAGGGAACCTATGGCTACACCTTC.

Written as DNA, the CDR3 is TGTGCCAGCAGCTTATTCTTCGGGGCGGGACAAAAAAACATTCAGTACTTC. Protein product: CASSLFFGAGQKNIQYF. The chain links TRBV11-3 to TRBJ2-4; the D call may be TRBD1 or TRBD2 (6 bases each). The CDR3 extends over 17 amino acids. Germline V gives CDR1 SGHNT, CDR2 YENEEA. Trimming pared 2 bases from V and 4 bases from J, leaving 18 bases between.